This record looks at one TCR beta chain sequence and its context. This sample is drawn from a study of shared clonotypes between healthy human individuals. Study-wide background: Three CD4 naive, three CD4 memory, two CD8 naive and one CD8 memory plate were used per donor.

CD45RO-negative cells were positively selected for CCR7, leaving out terminally differentiated effector memory CD45RA+ cells. 200 ng DNA, 25,000 to 35,000 T cell genomes, went into each sorted-subset replicate PCR. Data came from immunoSEQ multiplex PCR; TCRdb stores just in-frame clones and leaves some out. The sample contains around 2,000,000 clones, 85% to 95% of which appear only once. The sequenced material came from naive CD8+ T cells sorted from blood. The TCR originated in a man younger than 30 in good health.

CDR3 sequence (DNA): TGTGCCAGCCAGGCAGGGGCGTTTGAAGCTTTCTTT. Its protein is CASQAGAFEAFF. The chain links TRBV25-1 to TRBJ1-1; tentative D call: TRBD1 (6 bases). Deletions cut 8 bases from V and 7 bases from J, with 14 bases between. Germline V gene sequence: CDR1 MGHDK, CDR2 SYGVNS. CDR3 length: 12 amino acids.